This TCR beta chain was sequenced for a study of blood T cells in healthy people across ages. This clonotype was counted ten times or more. A second PCR, run for roughly 6 to 11 cycles, used a sample-barcoded 5' primer plus a J-beta primer mix. TCRdb recomputed calls from the 5' RACE reads with MiXCR, one row per CDR3 protein. The data show 1.5 million to 2 million distinct CDR3 sequences, about 31% seen once. CDR1 is MGHRA and CDR2 is YSYEKL in the germline V gene. The CDR3 loop spans 14 amino acids. V was cut by 2 bases and J by 2 bases, with 7 bases left in between. Each sample yielded at least 6 micrograms of PBMC total RNA.

The sequenced material came from blood. The V and J genes are TRBV4-1 and TRBJ1-5; D call uncertain. The source of this sequence is a woman aged 25 to 39 in good health. DNA of the CDR3: TGCGCCAGCAGCCAAACCCAGGGCAATCAGCCCCAGCATTTT. Its protein product is CASSQTQGNQPQHF.